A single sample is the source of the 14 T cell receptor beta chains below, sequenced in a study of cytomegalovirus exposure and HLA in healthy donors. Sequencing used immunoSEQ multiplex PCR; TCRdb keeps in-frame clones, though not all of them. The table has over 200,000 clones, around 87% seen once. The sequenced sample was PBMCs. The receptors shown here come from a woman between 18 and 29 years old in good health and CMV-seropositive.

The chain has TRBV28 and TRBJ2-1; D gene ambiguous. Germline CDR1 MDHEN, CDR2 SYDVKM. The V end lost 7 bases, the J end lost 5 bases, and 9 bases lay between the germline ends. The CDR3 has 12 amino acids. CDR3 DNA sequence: TGTGCCAGCACCCCTCCTGACAATGAGCAGTTCTTC. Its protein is CASTPPDNEQFF.

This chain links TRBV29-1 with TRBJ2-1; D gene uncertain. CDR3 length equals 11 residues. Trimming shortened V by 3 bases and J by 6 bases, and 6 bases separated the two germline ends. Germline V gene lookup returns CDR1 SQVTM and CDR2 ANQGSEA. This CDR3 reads CSVEGANEQFF. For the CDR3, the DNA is TGCAGCGTTGAGGGCGCCAATGAGCAGTTCTTC.

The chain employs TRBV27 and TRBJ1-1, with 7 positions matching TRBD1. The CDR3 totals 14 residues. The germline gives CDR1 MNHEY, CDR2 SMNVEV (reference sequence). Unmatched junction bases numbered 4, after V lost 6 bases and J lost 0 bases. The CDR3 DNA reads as TGTGCCAGCAGCAAGACAGGGCTGAACACTGAAGCTTTCTTT. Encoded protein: CASSKTGLNTEAFF.

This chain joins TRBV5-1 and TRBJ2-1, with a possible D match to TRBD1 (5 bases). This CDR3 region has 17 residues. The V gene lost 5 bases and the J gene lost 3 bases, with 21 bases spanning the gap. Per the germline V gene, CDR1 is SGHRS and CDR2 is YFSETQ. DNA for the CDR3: TGCGCCAGCAGTTTTCGCCTTAGGGGTCATCTCTACAATGAGCAGTTCTTC. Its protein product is CASSFRLRGHLYNEQFF.

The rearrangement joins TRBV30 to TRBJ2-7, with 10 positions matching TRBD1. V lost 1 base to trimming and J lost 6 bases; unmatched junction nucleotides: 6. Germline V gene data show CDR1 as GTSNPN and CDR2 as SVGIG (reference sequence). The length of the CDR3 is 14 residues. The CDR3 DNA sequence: TGTGCCTGGAGTGCCGGGACAGGGGATTTCGAGCAGTACTTC. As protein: CAWSAGTGDFEQYF.

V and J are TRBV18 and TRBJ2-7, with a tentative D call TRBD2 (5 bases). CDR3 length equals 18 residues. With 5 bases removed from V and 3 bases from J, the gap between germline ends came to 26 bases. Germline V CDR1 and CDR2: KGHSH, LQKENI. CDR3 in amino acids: CASSTDNVRGPLVYEQYF. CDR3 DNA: TGTGCCAGCTCAACAGATAACGTTCGAGGGCCCCTCGTCTACGAGCAGTACTTC.

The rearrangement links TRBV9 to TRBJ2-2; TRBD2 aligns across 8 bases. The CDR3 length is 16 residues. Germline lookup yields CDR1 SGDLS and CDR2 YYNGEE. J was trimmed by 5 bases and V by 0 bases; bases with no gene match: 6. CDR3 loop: CASSVVPSGPTGELFF. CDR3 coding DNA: TGTGCCAGCAGCGTAGTTCCTAGCGGGCCAACCGGGGAGCTGTTTTTT.

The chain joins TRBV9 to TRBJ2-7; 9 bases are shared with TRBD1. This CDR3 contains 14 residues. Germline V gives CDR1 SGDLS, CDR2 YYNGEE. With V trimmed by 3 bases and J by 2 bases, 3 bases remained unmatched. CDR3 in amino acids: CASSAGQGPYEQYF. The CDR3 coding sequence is TGTGCCAGCAGCGCGGGACAGGGCCCCTACGAGCAGTACTTC.

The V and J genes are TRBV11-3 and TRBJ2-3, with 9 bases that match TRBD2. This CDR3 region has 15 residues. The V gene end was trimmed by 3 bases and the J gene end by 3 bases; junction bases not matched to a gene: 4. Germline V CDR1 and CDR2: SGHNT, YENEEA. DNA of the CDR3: TGTGCCAGCAGCTTGGTTGCGGGAGGGACAGATACGCAGTATTTT. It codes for CASSLVAGGTDTQYF.

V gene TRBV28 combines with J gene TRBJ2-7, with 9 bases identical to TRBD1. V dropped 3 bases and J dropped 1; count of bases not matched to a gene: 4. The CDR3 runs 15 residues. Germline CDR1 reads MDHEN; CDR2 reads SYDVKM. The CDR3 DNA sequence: TGTGCCAGCAGTTTGGTGGGGACAGGGTCCTACGAGCAGTACTTC. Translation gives CASSLVGTGSYEQYF.

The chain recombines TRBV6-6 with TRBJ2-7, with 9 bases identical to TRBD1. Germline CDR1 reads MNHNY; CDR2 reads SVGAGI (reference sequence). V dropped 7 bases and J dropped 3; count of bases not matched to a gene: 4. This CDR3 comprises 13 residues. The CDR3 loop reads CASMLTGGYEQYF. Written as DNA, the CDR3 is TGTGCCAGCATGTTGACAGGGGGCTACGAGCAGTACTTC.

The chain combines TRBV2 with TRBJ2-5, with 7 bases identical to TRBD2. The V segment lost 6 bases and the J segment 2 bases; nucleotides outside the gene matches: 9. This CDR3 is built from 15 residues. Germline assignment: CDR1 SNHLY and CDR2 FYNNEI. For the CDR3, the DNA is TGTGCCAGCAGAACCTTTCTAGCGGAGCAAGAGACCCAGTACTTC. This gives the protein CASRTFLAEQETQYF.

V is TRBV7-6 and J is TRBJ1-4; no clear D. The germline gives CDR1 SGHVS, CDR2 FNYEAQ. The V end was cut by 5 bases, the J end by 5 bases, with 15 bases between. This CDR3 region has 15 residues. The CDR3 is CASSDPGDVNEKLFF. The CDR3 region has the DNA TGTGCCAGCAGCGATCCGGGAGACGTGAATGAAAAACTGTTTTTT. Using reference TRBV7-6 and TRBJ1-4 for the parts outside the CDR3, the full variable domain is GAGVSQSPRYKVTKRGQDVALRCDPISGHVSLYWYRQALGQGPEFLTYFNYEAQQDKSGLPNDRFSAERPEGSISTLTIQRTEQRDSAMYRCASSDPGDVNEKLFFGSGTQLSVL.

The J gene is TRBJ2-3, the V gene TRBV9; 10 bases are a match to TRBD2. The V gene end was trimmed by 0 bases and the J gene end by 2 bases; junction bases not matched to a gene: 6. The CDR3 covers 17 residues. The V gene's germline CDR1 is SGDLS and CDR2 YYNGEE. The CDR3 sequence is CASSVGSSGRVTDTQYF. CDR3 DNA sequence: TGTGCCAGCAGCGTAGGATCCAGCGGGAGGGTCACAGATACGCAGTATTTT.